These 2 T cell receptor beta chains were sequenced from one sample in a study of T cell repertoires in cytomegalovirus infection. TCRdb reprocessed the reads with MiXCR, giving one entry per CDR3 protein. The sample contains 150,000 to 200,000 distinct CDR3 sequences, approximately 28% of which appear only once. Material for sequencing was PBMCs. All receptors derive from a human donor in good health (CMV status not recorded). Some clones in this sample may be carry-over from other donors' samples.

The rearrangement joins TRBV4-1 to TRBJ1-5, with D perhaps TRBD1 (6 bases). Trimming pared 3 bases from V and 6 bases from J, leaving 18 bases between. CDR1 MGHRA and CDR2 YSYEKL come from the germline V gene. The CDR3 covers 16 residues. CDR3 residues: CASSQTGGGESQPQHF. Written as DNA, the CDR3 is TGCGCCAGCAGCCAGACGGGGGGCGGCGAATCTCAGCCCCAGCATTTT.

The chain uses TRBV6-5 and TRBJ1-4; D may be TRBD1 (5 bases). CDR1 and CDR2 from the germline V gene are MNHEY and SVGAGI. With 6 bases removed from V and 8 bases from J, the gap between germline ends came to 16 bases. This CDR3 region has 14 residues. CDR3 sequence reads: CASSLDSGKEKLFF. DNA of the CDR3: TGTGCCAGCAGCCTCGACAGCGGGAAAGAAAAACTGTTTTTT.